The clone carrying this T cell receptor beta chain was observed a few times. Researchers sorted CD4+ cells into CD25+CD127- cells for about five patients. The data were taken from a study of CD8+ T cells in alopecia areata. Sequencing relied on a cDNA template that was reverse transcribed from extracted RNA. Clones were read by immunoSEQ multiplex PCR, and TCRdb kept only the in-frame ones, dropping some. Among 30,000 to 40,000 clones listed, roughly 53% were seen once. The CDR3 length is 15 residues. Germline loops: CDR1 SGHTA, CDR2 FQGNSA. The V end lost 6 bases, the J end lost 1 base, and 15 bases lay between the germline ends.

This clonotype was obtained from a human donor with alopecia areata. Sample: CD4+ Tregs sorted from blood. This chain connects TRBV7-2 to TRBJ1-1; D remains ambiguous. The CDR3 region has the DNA TGTGCCAGCAGTCAATTCCCACGTGGGAACACTGAAGCTTTCTTT. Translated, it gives CASSQFPRGNTEAFF.